These T cell receptor beta chains were read from a single sample in a study of identical twins. MiXCR, applied by TCRdb to the 5' RACE reads, yields one record per CDR3 protein. The sample consists of 500,000 to 700,000 distinct CDR3 sequences, about 7% of them appearing once. The data also belong to a second study, concerning yellow fever vaccine responses in identical twins.

Material: PBMCs. These receptors were collected from a woman under 30 in good health. Each CDR3 is given with its conserved first and last residue. Each record gives: D gene, V gene, clone size, CDR3 protein. A D gene is named only where the DNA matches it firmly. Clone size is given for some rows only: seen once, a few or many times, or a class if the clone is expanded.

>NA|TRBV10-3|many
CAISEGTPNEQFF
>NA|TRBV7-9|few
CASSSSRKAQPQHF
>TRBD2|TRBV5-1|NA
CASSKTSGLMISTDTQYF
>TRBD1|TRBV2|NA
CASSDTTGGLSGANVLTF
>TRBD2|TRBV7-2|NA
CASSSSREASREQYF
>NA|TRBV4-2|few
CASSQDLQGSSYNEQFF
>NA|TRBV9|few
CASSVEVGYEQFF
>NA|TRBV5-1|many
CASSLGNIEFGETQYF
>TRBD2|TRBV18|many
CASSPREGLGEQFF
>TRBD2|TRBV6-5|many
CASSSSLAGGPNTGELFF
>NA|TRBV5-1|NA
CASSLAFGYDEQFF
>NA|TRBV10-3|few
CATEGGVGKSSYEQYF
>NA|TRBV5-1|many
CASSSKQLGNTEAFF
>NA|TRBV6-5|few
CASSYSEGVNSPLHF
>NA|TRBV13|many
CASSLATGSRSYNEQFF
>TRBD2|TRBV5-1|many
CASSPLADDTDTQYF
>TRBD1|TRBV20-1|few
CSAGDSPMAQYF
>TRBD1|TRBV7-9|NA
CATERDRGTDTQYF
>TRBD1|TRBV15|few
CATSRGDRGPNTEAFF
>NA|TRBV5-6|few
CASSPTGGGSPGTQYF
>NA|TRBV11-2|few
CASRGALRVGGYTF
>NA|TRBV6-6|NA
CASSDDPTYEQYF
>NA|TRBV12-5|NA
CASGLVLLASYNEQFF
>NA|TRBV18|few
CASRLFDTEAFF
>NA|TRBV4-1|few
CASSGRDPRADTQYF
>NA|TRBV29-1|many
CSAADIPNTGELFF
>NA|TRBV10-3|few
CAISRGQQYNEQFF
>NA|TRBV15|many
CATSRVGQPQHF
>NA|TRBV24-1|NA
CATSDFGSSYNEQFF
>NA|TRBV29-1|NA
CSVAGGPRVTGELFF
>NA|TRBV20-1|many
CSARTGSAEAFF